The source of this T cell receptor (beta chain) is a study of T cells in Graves' hyperthyroidism and ophthalmopathy. Study outcomes and limitations: Most clonotypes that expanded in the thyroid above 0.001 also showed up in blood. Using 13 V-J features, a model discriminated ophthalmopathy from stable hyperthyroidism.

Lactation, pregnancy, other autoimmune disease or uncontrolled infection led to exclusion of patients. Source material for PBMCs was more than 7.5 ml fresh peripheral blood. What was amplified from RNA transcripts were TCR beta CDR3 regions. First-round RT-PCR of the TCR CDR3 relied on the HTBI primer set. TCRdb re-called the multiplex PCR reads through MiXCR, storing one row per CDR3 protein. The sample lists hundreds of thousands of distinct CDR3 sequences, 14% to 15% seen once, with about 4% in the top ten. CDR1 and CDR2 (germline): MGHRA, YSYEKL. V lost 0 bases, J lost 6 bases, and 6 bases stayed unmatched. The CDR3 is 16 amino acids. This clonotype occurred many times. Its matching antigen is unknown.

Sequencing was carried out using blood. This chain links TRBV4-1 with TRBJ1-1, with 11 bases aligning to TRBD1. This receptor was obtained from a woman aged 40-49 years with Graves' ophthalmopathy. The CDR3 loop reads CASSQDIRGQGAEAFF. CDR3 nucleotide sequence: TGCGCCAGCAGCCAAGATATACGGGGACAGGGGGCTGAAGCTTTCTTT.